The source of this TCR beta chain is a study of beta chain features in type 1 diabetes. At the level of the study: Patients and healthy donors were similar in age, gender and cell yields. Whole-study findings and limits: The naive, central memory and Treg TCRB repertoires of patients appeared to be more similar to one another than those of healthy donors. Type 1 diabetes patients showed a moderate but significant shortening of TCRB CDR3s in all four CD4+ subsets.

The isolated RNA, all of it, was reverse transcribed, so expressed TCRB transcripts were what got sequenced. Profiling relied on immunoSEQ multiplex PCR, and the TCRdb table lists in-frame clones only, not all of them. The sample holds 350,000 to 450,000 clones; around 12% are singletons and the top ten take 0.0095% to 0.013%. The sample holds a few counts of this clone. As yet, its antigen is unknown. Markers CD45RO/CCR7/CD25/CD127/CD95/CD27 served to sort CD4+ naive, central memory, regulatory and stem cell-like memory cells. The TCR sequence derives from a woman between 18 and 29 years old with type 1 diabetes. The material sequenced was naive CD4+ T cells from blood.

The CDR3 spells CASSLLGGRVYEQYF. In DNA, the CDR3 is TGTGCCAGCAGCTTGCTCGGGGGGCGAGTGTACGAGCAGTACTTC. The chain links TRBV7-9 to TRBJ2-7, with a weak D call TRBD2 (7 bases). Deletions cut 3 bases from V and 4 bases from J, with 16 bases between. Germline loops: CDR1 SEHNR, CDR2 FQNEAQ (reference sequence). CDR3 length: 15 residues.